Given below is one TCR beta chain in context. Its antigen is undetermined. The data originate from a study of identical twins. Findings of the study overall: Excess low generation probability was seen in twin-shared out-of-frame alpha sequences. Abundant cord blood beta clonotypes carried fewer insertions; memory repertoires showed none.

TCRdb reprocessed the 5' RACE reads with MiXCR, giving one entry per CDR3 protein. This table holds about 100,000 distinct CDR3 sequences, under 6.5% found once. Material for sequencing was memory T cells sorted from blood. The TCR comes from a woman in her 50s in good health.

The CDR3: CASSSRSGQGIEQFF. CDR3 nucleotide sequence: TGTGCCAGCAGCTCCCGATCCGGGCAGGGCATAGAGCAGTTCTTC. The V gene is TRBV7-9, the J gene TRBJ2-1, with TRBD1 as a possible D gene (5 bases). The V and J ends lost 4 bases and 10 bases respectively, with 20 bases between them. The CDR3 extends over 15 amino acids. Germline assignment: CDR1 SEHNR and CDR2 FQNEAQ (reference sequence).